The source of this T cell receptor beta chain is a study of blood T cell repertoires in COVID-19 (dated by TCRdb to the early 2020s). Background on the whole study: Samples covering the acute and convalescent phases of COVID-19 were provided by collaborators in the United States, Italy and Spain. The prospective study material was composed of cDNA or gDNA derived from T cells, B-cell-depleted T cells, or PBMCs. Subjects who had been exposed to COVID-19, were actively infected with it, or had recovered from it provided the deeply sampled blood TCRbeta repertoires that made up the dataset. A freely available public database, intended as a resource for researchers studying the immune response to SARS-CoV-2, is where the repertoires were released. Samples came from the ongoing ImmuneRACE study (first 160 participants) plus 1,254 subjects from 6 global collaborators. Nearly every sample came with metadata listing a de-identified subject ID, COVID-19 status, age in years and sex. Where HLA class I and class II types were available, the types were taken from metadata supplied by the sample provider, not from assay-based typing.

The research as a whole found: How much clinical and demographic metadata was included differed by source and by participant, and the metadata was provided uncurated.

TCRbeta CDR3 regions were amplified from genomic DNA using the immunoSEQ Assay, a bias-controlled multiplex PCR. Turning to the authors' computational methods: The number of nucleated cells in each sample was estimated by amplification of reference gene primers within the assay. Sequence reads were collapsed and filtered to measure the absolute abundance of every unique TCRbeta CDR3 rearrangement. Productive Simpson clonality was computed per sample as the square root of Simpson's diversity index over productive rearrangements. This immuneACCESS table, as held by TCRdb, lists in-frame sequences with V and J called but not all clones. Of the missing ones, under half trace to an unresolved V gene in checked studies; the others have no known cause. V, J and clone size reflect that table, while D and trimming were determined from the DNA. This sample holds about 380,000 clones; more than 75% were observed only once. The ten largest account for 1.2% of the sample.

Spanning cysteine to phenylalanine, the CDR3 consists of 14 amino acids. The retained sequence is limited to the CDR3, 42 bases, with the frame set at the first base. Reading the germline V gene gives CDR1 KGHDR and CDR2 SFDVKD. The germline V and J ends show losses of 5 bases and 9 bases respectively, and no gene match explains 6 bases of the junction. Note on this clone: Its antigen specificity is not known. It has no much larger one-base neighbor in the sample; base qualities were not kept.

Participants in the prospective study were enrolled through a virtual design, were aged roughly 18 to 100 years, and lived in fewer than 30 United States geographic areas. To assign participants to cohorts, the prospective study relied on clinical history that participants themselves reported in a screening survey and a study questionnaire. For ImmuneRACE Cohort 3, a participant was defined as recovered based on two consecutive negative NP/OP PCR tests, clearance by a healthcare professional, or resolution of symptoms. In the prospective study, whole blood, serum and a nasopharyngeal or oropharyngeal swab were collected from each participant by mobile phlebotomists. Additional blood draws and questionnaires over an approximately two-month period could optionally be provided by prospective study participants. Blood samples from the prospective study were shipped frozen or at room temperature prior to DNA extraction.

The rearranged chain carries TRBV24-1 and TRBJ2-1, with 10 bases matching TRBD2. The TCR sequence derives from a woman between 18 and 30 years old who had recovered from COVID-19. Material: PBMCs or T cells enriched from blood (not recorded which). The nucleotide sequence is given as TGTGCCACCAGTGTCAGCGGGGGGGCCGCTGAGCAGTTCTTC. Its product reads: CATSVSGGAAEQFF.